This T cell receptor beta chain was observed in a study of beta chain features in type 1 diabetes. Study results and limitations: Type 1 diabetes patients had fewer VDJ junction insertions and more deletions.

Averaging roughly 100 mL, one heparinised blood draw was given by each donor. Turning to this clone: What it recognizes is unknown.

The whole isolated RNA underwent reverse transcription, so sequencing captured expressed TCRB transcripts. Each sample of naive, central memory or regulatory T cells had, on average, about 3.57 million reads. Method: immunoSEQ multiplex PCR; TCRdb's copy keeps in-frame clones and lacks some. The sample carries some 44,000 clones, about half recorded once. The CDR3 length is 15 residues. V was clipped by 2 bases and J by 4 bases, with 12 bases between them. Germline lookup yields CDR1 MNHEY and CDR2 SVGAGI. Material for sequencing was Tregs from blood. The chain employs TRBV6-5 and TRBJ1-5; tentatively, D is TRBD1 (5 bases). The TCR comes from a young woman in good health. CDR3 nucleotide sequence: TGTGCCAGCAGTTACGTTCCAGGGAAAAATCAGCCCCAGCATTTT. Protein product: CASSYVPGKNQPQHF.